These T cell receptor beta chains were read from a single sample in a study of T cells in Graves' hyperthyroidism and ophthalmopathy. TCRdb processed the multiplex PCR reads anew with MiXCR; each CDR3 protein has one entry. The sample has 550,000 to 800,000 distinct CDR3 sequences, over 15% seen once; the top ten hold 8.4%. The sample was blood. All receptors come from a man younger than 35 with Graves' hyperthyroidism. The CDR3 runs from the conserved cysteine through the conserved F or W. The D gene is left open where the match is weak. Clone size is given for some rows only: seen once, a few or many times, or a class if the clone is expanded.

many	TRBJ2-7	TRBV7-8	TRBD2	CASSPAPSGRNEQYF	TGTGCCAGCAGTCCTGCCCCTAGCGGGAGAAACGAGCAGTACTTC
.	TRBJ1-2	TRBV19	.	CASSMRGANNYGYTF	TGTGCCAGTAGTATGCGGGGGGCGAATAACTATGGCTACACCTTC
.	TRBJ2-1	TRBV2	.	CASSEATNEQLF	TGTGCCAGCAGTGAAGCCACAAATGAGCAGCTCTTC
many	TRBJ2-5	TRBV6-5	TRBD2	CASSYGTSGSKGETQYF	TGTGCCAGCAGTTACGGGACTAGCGGGAGCAAGGGAGAGACCCAGTACTTC
.	TRBJ2-1	TRBV7-8	.	CASSFGNSEQFF	TGTGCCAGCAGCTTTGGAAATTCTGAGCAGTTCTTC
once	TRBJ2-3	TRBV19	.	CASSISGLRGSDTQYF	TGTGCCAGTAGTATCTCAGGGTTACGGGGATCAGATACGCAGTATTTT
.	TRBJ1-2	TRBV30	.	CAWSAQVRHYGYTF	TGTGCCTGGAGTGCTCAGGTGCGCCACTATGGCTACACCTTC
few	TRBJ1-1	TRBV4-2	TRBD1	CASSYEGQGRTEAFF	TGTGCCAGCAGTTACGAGGGACAGGGTCGGACTGAAGCTTTCTTT
.	TRBJ2-1	TRBV6-1	.	CASSDLLAGNEQFF	TGTGCCAGCAGTGACCTCCTGGCGGGCAATGAGCAGTTCTTC
.	TRBJ1-2	TRBV3-1	TRBD1	CASSLRTGVAYGYTF	TGTGCCAGCAGCCTTCGGACAGGGGTTGCCTATGGCTACACCTTC
many	TRBJ2-3	TRBV11-2	.	CASSFGRELGTDTQYF	TGTGCCAGCAGCTTTGGTCGGGAGCTAGGCACAGATACGCAGTATTTT
.	TRBJ2-2	TRBV20-1	.	CSAHNTGELFF	TGCAGTGCACACAACACCGGGGAGCTGTTTTTT
.	TRBJ2-1	TRBV20-1	TRBD1	CSAPATGQANYNEQFF	TGCAGTGCCCCCGCTACCGGACAGGCCAACTACAATGAGCAGTTCTTC
few	TRBJ2-7	TRBV9	.	CASSVAEGYEQYF	TGTGCCAGCAGCGTAGCTGAGGGATACGAGCAGTACTTC
.	TRBJ2-3	TRBV4-2	TRBD2	CASSQVAGGTTDTQYF	TGTGCCAGCAGCCAAGTAGCGGGAGGTACCACAGATACGCAGTATTTT
many	TRBJ1-6	TRBV2	TRBD1	CASNGQEKSPLHF	TGTGCCAGCAACGGACAGGAAAAATCACCCCTCCACTTT
many	TRBJ2-5	TRBV20-1	.	CSARDLLHQSRETQYF	TGCAGTGCTAGAGATCTTCTCCACCAGTCCCGCGAGACCCAGTACTTC
.	TRBJ2-1	TRBV4-3	.	CASSQDGNRYNEQFF	TGCGCCAGCAGCCAAGATGGAAATCGGTACAATGAGCAGTTCTTC
.	TRBJ2-7	TRBV7-9	TRBD2	CASSLSAGGRYF	TGTGCCAGCAGCTTAAGTGCGGGAGGGCGGTACTTC
many	TRBJ2-1	TRBV6-1	TRBD2	CATIRRIYSGDFYNEQFF	TGTGCCACTATTAGGCGGATCTATAGCGGGGACTTTTACAATGAGCAGTTCTTC
few	TRBJ2-4	TRBV4-1	TRBD2	CASSRTRGNENIQYF	TGCGCCAGCAGCCGCACGCGGGGGAACGAAAACATTCAGTACTTC
.	TRBJ1-1	TRBV28	.	CASSPGTPPHEAFF	TGTGCCAGCAGCCCCGGGACGCCTCCCCACGAAGCTTTCTTT
many	TRBJ2-5	TRBV6-1	.	CASRLWRVQETQYF	TGTGCCAGCCGTCTATGGCGGGTCCAAGAGACCCAGTACTTC
many	TRBJ2-3	TRBV11-3	.	CASSLGTFTDTQYF	TGTGCCAGCAGCTTAGGGACTTTCACAGATACGCAGTATTTT
many	TRBJ2-2	TRBV11-2	TRBD1	CASRILDRTDGELFF	TGTGCCAGCAGGATCCTGGACAGGACGGACGGGGAGCTGTTTTTT
.	TRBJ1-3	TRBV7-6	.	CASSLDTGNTIYF	TGTGCCAGCAGCTTAGATACAGGAAACACCATATATTTT
.	TRBJ1-2	TRBV20-1	.	CSARGGWGGSYGYTF	TGCAGTGCTAGAGGCGGATGGGGAGGAAGCTATGGCTACACCTTC
.	TRBJ1-2	TRBV9	TRBD1	CASSVAGQGDYGYTF	TGTGCCAGCAGCGTAGCGGGACAGGGGGACTATGGCTACACCTTC
many	TRBJ2-3	TRBV24-1	TRBD2	CATSRSGSTSDTQYF	TGTGCCACCAGTAGGAGCGGGAGTACCTCGGATACGCAGTATTTT
few	TRBJ1-6	TRBV7-6	.	CASSASSFGSPLHF	TGTGCCAGCAGCGCCTCCAGCTTTGGCTCACCCCTCCACTTT
.	TRBJ2-1	TRBV12-3/TRBV12-4	.	CASSLLAAPDNEQFF	TGTGCCAGCAGTCTATTAGCGGCTCCAGACAATGAGCAGTTCTTC
many	TRBJ1-2	TRBV28	.	CASRSTLNYGYTF	TGTGCCAGCAGATCGACGCTTAACTATGGCTACACCTTC
few	TRBJ1-5	TRBV19	TRBD1	CASSTRGGQGSLQPQHF	TGTGCCAGTAGTACAAGAGGGGGACAGGGGTCTCTCCAGCCCCAGCATTTT
.	TRBJ1-1	TRBV5-1	.	CASSLTDGEAFF	TGCGCCAGCAGCCTCACGGACGGAGAAGCTTTCTTT
.	TRBJ1-2	TRBV11-3	TRBD1	CASSPGQGTNYGYTF	TGTGCCAGCAGCCCGGGACAGGGGACTAACTATGGCTACACCTTC
.	TRBJ2-3	TRBV2	TRBD2	CASKGIRLAGVADTQYF	TGTGCCAGCAAAGGGATAAGACTAGCGGGAGTAGCAGATACGCAGTATTTT
few	TRBJ2-5	TRBV20-1	.	CSAKYRSQETQYF	TGCAGTGCCAAGTACCGCTCTCAAGAGACCCAGTACTTC
.	TRBJ2-5	TRBV2	TRBD2	CVAGGGQETQYF	TGTGTGGCGGGAGGGGGCCAAGAGACCCAGTACTTC
many	TRBJ2-7	TRBV20-1	.	CSARGARGDEQYF	TGCAGTGCTAGGGGGGCTCGGGGGGACGAGCAGTACTTC
.	TRBJ2-5	TRBV9	.	CASTPAAQYF	TGTGCCAGCACTCCCGCGGCCCAGTACTTC
.	TRBJ1-2	TRBV27	.	CASRGQGGGGYTF	TGTGCCAGCAGAGGTCAAGGGGGAGGAGGCTACACCTTC
many	TRBJ2-7	TRBV20-1	TRBD1	CSAGTGSYEQYF	TGCAGCGCCGGGACAGGCTCCTACGAGCAGTACTTC